Presented here are 28 T cell receptor beta chains from one specimen sequenced in a study of long-term antiretroviral therapy in people with HIV. Runs used v3.0 of the immunoSEQ assay and were done at survey level. The repertoire was sequenced with immunoSEQ multiplex PCR; TCRdb's copy has only in-frame clones and lacks some. The sample has roughly 14,000 clones, 70% to 85% seen once. The sample was unsorted PBMCs, taken 1.8 years before starting antiretroviral therapy. These receptors came from a woman between 40 and 55 years old with HIV.

This chain connects TRBV28 to TRBJ1-5, with 7 bases matching TRBD1. V gave up 6 bases and J gave up 2 bases; unmatched junction bases: 7. Looked up from germline, CDR1 is MDHEN and CDR2 is SYDVKM. CDR3 size: 15 residues. CDR3 protein: CASSLPDRGNQPQHF. CDR3 in DNA: TGTGCCAGCAGCCTCCCCGACAGGGGCAATCAGCCCCAGCATTTT.

For the CDR3, the DNA is TGTGCCAGCAGTGCCGCCGGGACAGGGAGCCACGAGCAGTACTTC. This translates into CASSAAGTGSHEQYF. This chain uses TRBV27 with TRBJ2-7, with TRBD1 identical over 9 bases. Trimming cost V 5 bases and J 5 bases; bases outside gene matches: 10. The CDR3 consists of 15 residues. Looked up from germline, CDR1 is MNHEY and CDR2 is SMNVEV (reference sequence).

V and J are TRBV4-1 and TRBJ2-7; 7 bases agree with TRBD2. Germline V gene sequence: CDR1 MGHRA, CDR2 YSYEKL. This CDR3 is 15 amino acids long. V gave up 4 bases and J gave up 3 bases; unmatched junction bases: 9. In nucleotides, the CDR3 is TGCGCCAGCAGCCCCTCGGGAGGTTCCTTCTACGAGCAGTACTTC. It translates to CASSPSGGSFYEQYF.

The chain carries TRBV11-1 and TRBJ1-1; D perhaps matches TRBD1 (6 bases). With 6 bases removed from V and 4 bases from J, the gap between germline ends came to 12 bases. CDR3 size: 13 residues. The germline gives CDR1 SGHAT, CDR2 FQDESV (reference sequence). The CDR3 here is CASRQGGSTEAFF. The CDR3 nucleotides are TGTGCCAGCAGACAGGGTGGAAGCACTGAAGCTTTCTTT.

The chain joins TRBV28 to TRBJ1-2; 7 nucleotides align to TRBD1. The V segment lost 5 bases and the J segment 6 bases; nucleotides outside the gene matches: 6. The CDR3 is made up of 13 amino acids. CDR1 MDHEN and CDR2 SYDVKM come from the germline V gene. CDR3 loop: CASSPRDRDGYTF. CDR3 sequence (DNA): TGTGCCAGCAGTCCGAGGGACAGAGATGGCTACACCTTC.

The chain links TRBV13 to TRBJ2-5; 12 bases line up with TRBD2. The trim removed 5 bases at V and 3 bases at J, leaving 4 bases unmatched. The CDR3 is made up of 15 amino acids. From germline, CDR1 is PRHDT and CDR2 FYEKMQ (reference sequence). CDR3 sequence: CASSLAGGPKETQYF. DNA of the CDR3: TGTGCCAGCAGCCTAGCGGGAGGGCCCAAAGAGACCCAGTACTTC.

The V and J genes are TRBV6-1 and TRBJ2-3, with a tentative D call TRBD1 (5 bases). This CDR3 is 14 amino acids long. The germline V gene encodes CDR1 MNHNS and CDR2 SASEGT. V lost 7 bases to trimming and J lost 2 bases, with 13 bases between them. The CDR3 sequence: CASTRGGLTDTQYF. CDR3 sequence (DNA): TGTGCCAGCACTAGGGGCGGCCTCACAGATACGCAGTATTTT.

This clone has a single count. The chain employs TRBV11-2 and TRBJ2-7; D gene ambiguous. The CDR3 length is 17 residues. V was cut by 0 bases and J by 0 bases, with 15 bases left in between. In germline, CDR1 is SGHAT, CDR2 FQNNGV. The CDR3 region is CASSLEGFHFNSYEQYF. CDR3 coding DNA: TGTGCCAGCAGCTTAGAGGGGTTCCATTTTAACTCCTACGAGCAGTACTTC.

J is TRBJ1-5 and V is TRBV7-2; no firm D call. V gave up 0 bases and J gave up 1 base, with 4 bases separating them. Germline assignment: CDR1 SGHTA and CDR2 FQGNSA. This CDR3 has 14 amino acids. The CDR3 region is CASSLAPSNQPQHF. DNA for the CDR3: TGTGCCAGCAGCTTAGCACCGAGCAATCAGCCCCAGCATTTT.

This clone was detected only a few times. This sequence joins TRBV28 and TRBJ1-1; D might be TRBD1 (5 bases). In germline, CDR1 is MDHEN, CDR2 SYDVKM. The V end lost 3 bases, the J end lost 10 bases, and 21 bases lay between the germline ends. The CDR3 covers 15 residues. Here the CDR3 DNA reads TGTGCCAGCAGTTTCGGGGGAAAAGCTATATCCGGAGCTTTCTTT. Encoded protein: CASSFGGKAISGAFF.

This clone was detected only a few times. This chain links TRBV28 with TRBJ1-2; D uncertain. The CDR3 length is 13 residues. Deletions cut 1 base from V and 3 bases from J, with 6 bases between. The V gene's germline CDR1 is MDHEN and CDR2 SYDVKM. In DNA, the CDR3 is TGTGCCAGCAGTTTATCGGGAGACTATGGCTACACCTTC. Translating gives CASSLSGDYGYTF.

The rearrangement uses TRBV5-4 and TRBJ2-1, with 10 bases matching TRBD2. Per the germline V gene, CDR1 is SGHNT and CDR2 is YYREEE (reference sequence). Germline trimming cut 4 bases from V and 4 bases from J; bases unmatched to any gene: 5. This CDR3 has 15 residues. This CDR3 reads CASSPGLADYNEQFF. In nucleotides, the CDR3 is TGTGCCAGCAGCCCCGGACTAGCGGATTACAATGAGCAGTTCTTC.

The chain combines TRBV5-1 with TRBJ1-2; 7 bases align to TRBD1. The CDR3 covers 15 residues. Germline V CDR1 and CDR2: SGHRS, YFSETQ. Trimming at V came to 4 bases and at J to 4 bases, leaving 10 bases not matched to a gene. The CDR3 coding sequence is TGCGCCAGCAGCCCGGGGGTGGGACAGACCTATGGCTACACCTTC. Translating gives CASSPGVGQTYGYTF.

This chain joins TRBV19 and TRBJ2-7, with TRBD2 matching over 7 bases. The germline CDR1 and CDR2 sequences are LNHDA and SQIVND (reference sequence). The CDR3 sequence is 16 residues long. V lost 6 bases to trimming and J lost 2 bases; unmatched junction nucleotides: 13. CDR3 DNA: TGTGCCAGTAGGAACCTTGCCGGGACTAAAGCCTACGAGCAGTACTTC. Its protein is CASRNLAGTKAYEQYF.

The chain is built from TRBV27 and TRBJ2-7; possibly TRBD1 or TRBD2 for D (6 bases each). Germline V gene lookup returns CDR1 MNHEY and CDR2 SMNVEV (reference sequence). The CDR3 loop spans 16 amino acids. Trimming stripped 10 bases from V and 3 bases from J, with 25 bases between. The CDR3 DNA follows: TGTGCCACCCGACTTGTGGGGGGCTACCCGTTCTACGAGCAGTACTTC. Translating it yields CATRLVGGYPFYEQYF.

This clone was seen just once. The CDR3, as DNA: TGTGCCAGCAGCCAAGAGGGGGCCTACTATGGCTACACCTTC. Encoded protein: CASSQEGAYYGYTF. This chain links TRBV4-2 with TRBJ1-2, with D possibly TRBD1 on 6 matching bases. The CDR3 consists of 14 residues. Trimming removed 0 bases from V and 3 bases from J, with 8 bases in between. Germline V lookup: CDR1 LGHNA, CDR2 YNFKEQ.

This clone was recorded a few times. Since a much larger clone is just one base distant, this may be a read error. The sample holds other DNA sequences that translate to the same CDR3. The V gene is TRBV6-6, the J gene TRBJ2-7; TRBD2 agrees at 7 bases. CDR1 MNHNY and CDR2 SVGAGI come from the germline V gene (reference sequence). The CDR3 has 14 residues. V dropped 0 bases and J dropped 4; count of bases not matched to a gene: 3. The chain's CDR3 is CASSYSLAEYEQYF. For the CDR3, the DNA is TGTGCCAGCAGTTACTCGCTAGCGGAGTACGAGCAGTACTTC.

The CDR3 DNA follows: TGCAGCGTCACCACTACCTACGAGCAGTACTTC. It specifies CSVTTTYEQYF. The chain couples TRBV29-1 to TRBJ2-7; D gene unclear. Germline loops: CDR1 SQVTM, CDR2 ANQGSEA. This CDR3 spans 11 amino acids. The V and J ends lost 6 bases and 2 bases respectively, with 8 bases between them.

The chain carries TRBV7-2 and TRBJ1-2; 7 bases are a match to TRBD1. CDR1 and CDR2 from the germline V gene are SGHTA and FQGNSA. After removal of 5 bases from V and 7 bases from J, the junction contained 10 bases not matched to a gene. The CDR3 has 14 residues. The CDR3 spells CASSRDSLAGGYTF. In DNA form, the CDR3 reads TGTGCCAGCAGCCGGGACAGCCTCGCAGGTGGCTACACCTTC. Full variable domain (rest looked up from reference TRBV7-2 and TRBJ1-2): GAGVSQSPSNKVTEKGKDVELRCDPISGHTALYWYRQSLGQGLEFLIYFQGNSAPDKSGLPSDRFSAERTGGSVSTLTIQRTQQEDSAVYLCASSRDSLAGGYTFGSGTRLTVV.

The chain combines TRBV28 with TRBJ1-4; D is perhaps TRBD1 (5 bases). The CDR3 is 13 residues long. The V gene lost 3 bases and the J gene lost 11 bases, with 13 bases spanning the gap. Germline lookup yields CDR1 MDHEN and CDR2 SYDVKM. The CDR3: CASSFGGTGKLFF. Here the CDR3 DNA reads TGTGCCAGCAGTTTTGGAGGGACTGGTAAACTGTTTTTT.

V and J are TRBV30 and TRBJ1-3; unclear D gene. The V gene's germline CDR1 is GTSNPN and CDR2 SVGIG (reference sequence). The CDR3 runs to 12 residues. V was trimmed by 4 bases and J by 2 bases, leaving 6 bases between them. This CDR3 reads CAWKGPGNTIYF. In DNA, the CDR3 is TGTGCCTGGAAGGGTCCTGGAAACACCATATATTTT.

The chain uses TRBV6-5 and TRBJ1-1, with D tentatively TRBD1 (5 bases). The V end lost 2 bases, the J end lost 1 base, and 14 bases lay between the germline ends. This CDR3 is built from 16 residues. Germline CDR1 and CDR2: MNHEY and SVGAGI. The CDR3: CASSYDGSGGNTEAFF. The CDR3 DNA sequence: TGTGCCAGCAGTTACGATGGCTCGGGGGGGAACACTGAAGCTTTCTTT.

This clone was seen once. This chain joins TRBV28 and TRBJ1-4; TRBD1 is a possible D gene (5 bases). The V end was cut by 9 bases, the J end by 2 bases, with 10 bases between. The CDR3 spans 13 residues. Germline CDR1 is MDHEN and CDR2 is SYDVKM. This chain's CDR3 is CASWGVTNEKLFF. CDR3 DNA sequence: TGTGCCAGTTGGGGGGTGACTAATGAAAAACTGTTTTTT.

The V call is TRBV11-2, the J call TRBJ2-7; 8 bases align to TRBD1. CDR1 is SGHAT, CDR2 FQNNGV, per germline. The V gene end was trimmed by 3 bases and the J gene end by 2 bases; junction bases not matched to a gene: 12. This CDR3 has 17 residues. The CDR3 reads CASSFASGGRYAYEQYF. CDR3 DNA sequence: TGTGCCAGCAGCTTCGCCTCAGGGGGCCGCTATGCCTACGAGCAGTACTTC.

V gene TRBV4-2 combines with J gene TRBJ2-7; D possibly corresponds to TRBD2 (6 bases). This CDR3 contains 17 residues. The V gene lost 0 bases and the J gene lost 0 bases, with 15 bases spanning the gap. Per germline, CDR1 LGHNA and CDR2 YNFKEQ. The CDR3 bases are TGTGCCAGCAGCCAAGAAGTAATGGGGGGTAGCTCCTACGAGCAGTACTTC. The encoded protein is CASSQEVMGGSSYEQYF.

The CDR3 loop reads CASGALAGTTGELFF. In DNA, the CDR3 is TGTGCTAGTGGAGCCCTAGCGGGTACCACCGGGGAGCTGTTTTTT. This sequence joins TRBV12-5 and TRBJ2-2, with 8 positions matching TRBD2. The CDR3 is made up of 15 amino acids. Unmatched junction bases numbered 7, after V lost 6 bases and J lost 4 bases. Germline CDR1 reads LGHNT; CDR2 reads FRNRAP.

The chain combines TRBV15 with TRBJ2-7, with no clear D. CDR3 length equals 15 residues. Germline V CDR1 and CDR2: LNHNV, YYDKDF (reference sequence). The V end was cut by 1 base, the J end by 0 bases, with 10 bases between. The CDR3 nucleotides are TGTGCCACCAGCAGAGGAGTGGACCTCTCCTACGAGCAGTACTTC. Amino acids: CATSRGVDLSYEQYF. The variable domain in full, completed from reference TRBV15 and TRBJ2-7, reads DAMVIQNPRYQVTQFGKPVTLSCSQTLNHNVMYWYQQKSSQAPKLLFHYYDKDFNNEADTPDNFQSRRPNTSFCFLDIRSPGLGDTAMYLCATSRGVDLSYEQYFGPGTRLTVT.

The chain links TRBV6-6 to TRBJ2-5; D unresolved. The CDR3 contains 16 residues. Trimming pared 0 bases from V and 0 bases from J, leaving 11 bases between. CDR1 and CDR2 from the germline V gene are MNHNY and SVGAGI (reference sequence). In nucleotides, the CDR3 is TGTGCCAGCAGTTACTCGGAGACTCCGTACCAAGAGACCCAGTACTTC. Amino acid sequence: CASSYSETPYQETQYF.